This TCR beta chain comes out of a study of T cell responses to AZD1222 COVID-19 vaccine. Using immunoSEQ multiplex PCR, the repertoire was profiled, and TCRdb retains in-frame clones only, with some absent. This sample yields some 110,000 clones, of which approximately 90% are seen a single time; roughly 7.1% belongs to the top ten. In regard to this clone: The antigen is unknown.

Whether given at about 4 or about 12 weeks, second doses were pooled. General study points: Females outnumbered males among donors, who were mostly white British; clonal diversity was possibly underestimated.

CDR1 SGHNT and CDR2 YYREEE come from the germline V gene (reference sequence). This CDR3 spans 17 amino acids. V lost 0 bases, J lost 7 bases, and 6 bases stayed unmatched. This specimen was peripheral blood, taken 28 days after the second AZD1222 dose. V is TRBV5-4 and J is TRBJ1-6; 11 bases match TRBD1. The clonotype originates from an adult who received the AZD1222 COVID-19 vaccine. Written as DNA, the CDR3 is TGTGCCAGCAGCTTGGGCGGGACAGGGGGAGGAAATTCACCCCTCCACTTT. Translated: CASSLGGTGGGNSPLHF. The full variable domain, rest sourced from reference TRBV5-4 and TRBJ1-6, is ETGVTQSPTHLIKTRGQQVTLRCSSQSGHNTVSWYQQALGQGPQFIFQYYREEENGRGNFPPRFSGLQFPNYSSELNVNALELDDSALYLCASSLGGTGGGNSPLHFGNGTRLTVT.